The entry below describes one TCR beta chain. The ends were cut back, 1 base at V and 3 bases at J, with 16 bases in the middle. Germline V gene lookup returns CDR1 SGHTA and CDR2 FQGNSA. CDR3 length equals 16 residues. The data originate from a study of T cell responses to AZD1222 COVID-19 vaccine. The method was immunoSEQ multiplex PCR; TCRdb's version includes in-frame clones alone and lacks a portion of them. The data contain about 100,000 clones, around 92% of them singletons. The clonotype was recovered from an adult who received the AZD1222 COVID-19 vaccine. Sequences were derived from peripheral blood, sampled 28 days after the second AZD1222 dose. The rearrangement uses TRBV7-2 and TRBJ2-7, with D maybe TRBD2 (5 bases). DNA of the CDR3: TGTGCCAGCAGCTTAGACCCGGGCGGGCCTTACTACGAGCAGTACTTC. It yields the protein CASSLDPGGPYYEQYF.